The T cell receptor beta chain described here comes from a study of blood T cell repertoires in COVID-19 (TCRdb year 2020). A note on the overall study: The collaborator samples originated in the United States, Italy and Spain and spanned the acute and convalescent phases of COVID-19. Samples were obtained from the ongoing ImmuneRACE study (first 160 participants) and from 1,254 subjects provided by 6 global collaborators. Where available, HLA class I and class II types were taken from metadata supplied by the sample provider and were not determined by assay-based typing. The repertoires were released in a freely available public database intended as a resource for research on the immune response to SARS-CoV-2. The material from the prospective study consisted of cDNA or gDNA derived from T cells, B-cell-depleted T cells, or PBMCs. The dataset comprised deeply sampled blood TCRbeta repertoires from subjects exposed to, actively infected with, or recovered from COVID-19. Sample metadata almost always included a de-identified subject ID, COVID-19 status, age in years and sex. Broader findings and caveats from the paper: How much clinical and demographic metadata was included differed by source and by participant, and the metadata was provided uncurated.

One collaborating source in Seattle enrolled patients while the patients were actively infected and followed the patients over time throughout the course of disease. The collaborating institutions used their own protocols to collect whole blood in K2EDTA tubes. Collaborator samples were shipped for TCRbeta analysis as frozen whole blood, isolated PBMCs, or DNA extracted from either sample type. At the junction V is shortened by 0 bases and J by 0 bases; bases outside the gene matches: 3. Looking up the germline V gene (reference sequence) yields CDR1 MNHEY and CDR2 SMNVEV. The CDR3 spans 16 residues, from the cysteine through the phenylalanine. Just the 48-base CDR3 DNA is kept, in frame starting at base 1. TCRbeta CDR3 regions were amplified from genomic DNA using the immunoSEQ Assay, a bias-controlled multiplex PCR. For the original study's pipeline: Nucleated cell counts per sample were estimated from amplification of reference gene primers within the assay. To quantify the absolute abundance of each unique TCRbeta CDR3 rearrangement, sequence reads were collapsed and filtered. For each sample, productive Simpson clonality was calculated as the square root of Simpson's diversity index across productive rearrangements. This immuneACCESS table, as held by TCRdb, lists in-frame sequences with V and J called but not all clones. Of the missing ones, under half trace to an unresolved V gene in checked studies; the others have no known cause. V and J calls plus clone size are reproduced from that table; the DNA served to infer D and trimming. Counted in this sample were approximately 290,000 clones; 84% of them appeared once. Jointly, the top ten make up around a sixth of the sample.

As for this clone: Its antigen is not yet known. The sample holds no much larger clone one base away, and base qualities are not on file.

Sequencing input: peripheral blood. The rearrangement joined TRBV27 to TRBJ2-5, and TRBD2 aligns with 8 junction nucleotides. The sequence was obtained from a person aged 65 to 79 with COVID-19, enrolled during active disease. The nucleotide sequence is TGTGCCAGCAGTTTATCTAGCGGGATGTACCAAGAGACCCAGTACTTC. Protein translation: CASSLSSGMYQETQYF.